A single sample gave rise to the 25 T cell receptor beta chains below, sequenced in a study of cytomegalovirus exposure and HLA in healthy donors. The PCR had 60 Vbeta and 13 Jbeta primers. Sequencing used immunoSEQ multiplex PCR; TCRdb keeps in-frame clones, though not all of them. This table holds 95,000 to 100,000 clones, around four fifths found once. Sequencing was performed on PBMCs. The receptors stem from a man aged 40-49 years in good health and CMV-seronegative.

This chain uses TRBV7-6 with TRBJ1-5; TRBD1 aligns across 7 bases. The CDR3 is made up of 15 amino acids. The germline gives CDR1 SGHVS, CDR2 FNYEAQ. With V trimmed by 5 bases and J by 4 bases, 8 bases remained unmatched. The CDR3, as DNA: TGTGCCAGCAGCAAAAAGGGGGCTCGGAATCAGCCCCAGCATTTT. This gives the protein CASSKKGARNQPQHF.

Comment on this clone: One end of the junction does not line up with germline, which may come from a read error. This chain links TRBV7-9 with TRBJ2-3; perhaps TRBD2 as D (7 bases). In germline, CDR1 is SEHNR, CDR2 FQNEAQ (reference sequence). This CDR3 is built from 17 residues. Here the CDR3 DNA reads TGTTCCAGCAGCTTTGGGCGGGGGCTATTAAGCACAGATACGCAGTATTTT. Translated, it gives CSSSFGRGLLSTDTQYF. Variable domain in full (rest from reference TRBV7-9 and TRBJ2-3): DTGVSQNPRHKITKRGQNVTFRCDPISEHNRLYWYRQTLGQGPEFLTYFQNEAQLEKSRLLSDRFSAERPKGSFSTLEIQRTEQGDSAMYLCSSSFGRGLLSTDTQYFGPGTRLTVL.

The chain uses TRBV6-6 and TRBJ2-5; D possibly corresponds to TRBD2 (6 bases). This CDR3 contains 13 residues. The germline V gene encodes CDR1 MNHNY and CDR2 SVGAGI (reference sequence). V lost 6 bases to trimming and J lost 2 bases, with 10 bases between them. The DNA for the CDR3 is TGTGCCAGCAGCTCGACTAGACAAGAGACCCAGTACTTC. It is translated as CASSSTRQETQYF.

The chain couples TRBV2 to TRBJ1-2; D is possibly TRBD1 (6 bases). This CDR3 is built from 13 residues. Germline V lookup: CDR1 SNHLY, CDR2 FYNNEI. The V gene lost 7 bases and the J gene lost 4 bases, with 13 bases spanning the gap. CDR3 sequence: CASNTGQRYGYTF. The CDR3 coding sequence is TGTGCCAGCAATACCGGACAGCGCTATGGCTACACCTTC.

The rearrangement joins TRBV6-5 to TRBJ1-2; D may be TRBD1 (5 bases). Germline lookup yields CDR1 MNHEY and CDR2 SVGAGI. Trimming removed 3 bases from V and 4 bases from J, with 12 bases in between. This CDR3 contains 14 residues. CDR3 in amino acids: CASSYSQGGYGYTF. The CDR3 DNA reads as TGTGCCAGCAGTTATTCGCAGGGAGGCTATGGCTACACCTTC.

The V gene is TRBV4-1, the J gene TRBJ1-1; D gene unclear. The germline V and J ends were trimmed by 4 bases and 1 base, with 10 bases remaining between them. The CDR3 sequence is 14 residues long. Germline V lookup: CDR1 MGHRA, CDR2 YSYEKL. The CDR3 loop is CASSRENQNTEAFF. In nucleotides, the CDR3 is TGCGCCAGCAGCCGGGAGAACCAGAACACTGAAGCTTTCTTT.

The rearrangement joins TRBV5-4 to TRBJ2-7; TRBD1 might be the D (5 bases). The CDR3 extends over 14 amino acids. Per the germline V gene, CDR1 is SGHNT and CDR2 is YYREEE (reference sequence). Trimming took 5 bases from V and 3 from J, leaving 15 bases between them. The CDR3 sequence is CASRAPWQGYEQYV. CDR3 DNA: TGTGCCAGCAGAGCCCCTTGGCAGGGCTACGAGCAGTACGTC.

J is TRBJ1-1 and V is TRBV7-8; 8 bases are a match to TRBD1. J gave up 1 base and V 5 bases, and 3 bases lay outside the gene matches. CDR1 SGHVS and CDR2 FQNEAQ come from the germline V gene. This CDR3 contains 14 residues. CDR3 sequence: CASSHGQGNTEAFF. CDR3 nucleotide sequence: TGTGCCAGCAGCCACGGACAGGGGAACACTGAAGCTTTCTTT.

J is TRBJ1-1 and V is TRBV5-1; weak D call: TRBD1 (5 bases). CDR1 is SGHRS and CDR2 is YFSETQ in the germline V gene. The CDR3 consists of 15 residues. V gave up 0 bases and J gave up 5 bases, with 14 bases separating them. For the CDR3, the DNA is TGCGCCAGCAGCTTGGCCGTATCAGGGATGACTGAAGCTTTCTTT. Amino acid sequence: CASSLAVSGMTEAFF.

The chain recombines TRBV4-2 with TRBJ1-1; 8 nucleotides line up with TRBD1. Unmatched junction bases numbered 10, after V lost 3 bases and J lost 4 bases. The CDR3 extends over 16 amino acids. Germline values: CDR1 LGHNA, CDR2 YNFKEQ. The CDR3 loop reads CASSHGQGQRGTEAFF. CDR3 in DNA: TGTGCCAGCAGCCACGGACAGGGTCAGAGGGGCACTGAAGCTTTCTTT.

This rearrangement joins TRBV2 to TRBJ2-1; TRBD2 aligns across 10 bases. The V gene end was trimmed by 8 bases and the J gene end by 9 bases; junction bases not matched to a gene: 16. CDR3 size: 16 residues. The germline CDR1 and CDR2 sequences are SNHLY and FYNNEI. The CDR3 region is CASAAGLADGAGEQFF. The CDR3, as DNA: TGTGCCAGCGCAGCTGGACTAGCGGACGGGGCCGGTGAGCAGTTCTTC. The full variable domain, rest sourced from reference TRBV2 and TRBJ2-1, is EPEVTQTPSHQVTQMGQEVILRCVPISNHLYFYWYRQILGQKVEFLVSFYNNEISEKSEIFDDQFSVERPDGSNFTLKIRSTKLEDSAMYFCASAAGLADGAGEQFFGPGTRLTVL.

This chain links TRBV19 with TRBJ1-5; 8 bases align to TRBD1. Germline trimming cut 9 bases from V and 2 bases from J; bases unmatched to any gene: 9. Germline CDR1 reads LNHDA; CDR2 reads SQIVND (reference sequence). This CDR3 has 15 residues. CDR3 DNA: TGTGCCAGCCGGCTTCAGGGGGCTGGCAATCAGCCCCAGCATTTT. Encoded protein: CASRLQGAGNQPQHF.

V and J are TRBV19 and TRBJ1-3; the D gene is possibly TRBD1 (5 bases). Germline CDR1 is LNHDA and CDR2 is SQIVND (reference sequence). With 6 bases removed from V and 0 bases from J, the gap between germline ends came to 12 bases. The CDR3 extends over 15 amino acids. CDR3 in amino acids: CASRGTFRSGNTIYF. The CDR3 bases are TGTGCCAGTAGGGGGACTTTCCGCTCTGGAAACACCATATATTTT.

The rearrangement joins TRBV19 to TRBJ2-3; a weak D match, TRBD2 (6 bases). The V and J ends lost 5 bases and 2 bases respectively, with 11 bases between them. Looked up from germline, CDR1 is LNHDA and CDR2 is SQIVND (reference sequence). The CDR3 has 14 residues. Here the CDR3 DNA reads TGTGCCAGTAGTCTGGCGGGATACACAGATACGCAGTATTTT. It yields the protein CASSLAGYTDTQYF.

This chain uses TRBV5-5 with TRBJ2-7, with 9 positions matching TRBD1. V was pared by 4 bases and J by 5 bases, with 7 bases of the junction left unmatched. The CDR3 is 14 amino acids. Germline CDR1 reads SGHKS; CDR2 reads YYEKEE (reference sequence). CDR3 DNA: TGTGCCAGCAGCGGACCGGGACAGGGACACGAGCAGTACGTC. Amino acid sequence: CASSGPGQGHEQYV.

This clone turned up a few times. At one of its ends the junction is not consistent with the germline gene, which may arise from a read error. The J gene is TRBJ2-3, the V gene TRBV7-9; TRBD2 matches at 10 bases. Looked up from germline, CDR1 is SEHNR and CDR2 is FQNEAQ (reference sequence). This CDR3 has 15 residues. The CDR3 DNA follows: TGTTCCAGCAGCTTAGGTAGCGGGGGGACAGATACGCAGTATTTT. Protein product: CSSSLGSGGTDTQYF.

The chain uses TRBV6-6 and TRBJ1-5; no clear D. Germline CDR1 and CDR2: MNHNY and SVGAGI (reference sequence). Trimming pared 5 bases from V and 3 bases from J, leaving 11 bases between. CDR3 size: 14 residues. Here the CDR3 DNA reads TGTGCCAGCAGTCGGTGGGGAGACAATCAGCCCCAGCATTTT. Its protein product is CASSRWGDNQPQHF.

The table lists this clone with a count of one. V gene TRBV7-3 combines with J gene TRBJ1-1; 8 nucleotides match TRBD1. The V segment lost 5 bases and the J segment 2 bases; nucleotides outside the gene matches: 4. This CDR3 contains 14 residues. Germline CDR1 reads SGHTA; CDR2 reads FQGTGA. The CDR3 reads CASSPGQANTEAFF. DNA of the CDR3: TGTGCCAGCAGCCCGGGACAGGCTAACACTGAAGCTTTCTTT.

This CDR3 reads CASSSRQGHNTEAFF. The CDR3 DNA reads TGTGCCAGCAGCTCAAGACAGGGGCACAACACTGAAGCTTTCTTT. J is TRBJ1-1 and V is TRBV5-4; 8 positions match TRBD1. Germline CDR1 reads SGHNT; CDR2 reads YYREEE (reference sequence). V trimming: 3 bases; J trimming: 2 bases; junction bases outside the gene matches: 6. CDR3 size: 15 residues.

The chain links TRBV4-1 to TRBJ2-3, with D possibly being TRBD2 (5 bases). Germline CDR1 and CDR2: MGHRA and YSYEKL. Trimming left V 5 bases short and J 4 bases short, with 7 bases between. This CDR3 contains 12 residues. Written as DNA, the CDR3 is TGCGCCAGCAGCGAGGAGGCAGATACGCAGTATTTT. Translation gives CASSEEADTQYF.

This clone appeared a single time. This chain links TRBV18 with TRBJ2-5, with 8 bases that match TRBD2. Germline V gene sequence: CDR1 KGHSH, CDR2 LQKENI. CDR3 size: 16 residues. With V trimmed by 2 bases and J by 1 base, 6 bases remained unmatched. The CDR3 loop reads CASSPNSGVGQETQYF. The CDR3 DNA sequence: TGTGCCAGCTCACCAAATAGCGGGGTGGGCCAAGAGACCCAGTACTTC.

The chain uses TRBV7-9 and TRBJ2-7; TRBD2 agrees at 14 bases. CDR1 and CDR2 (germline): SEHNR, FQNEAQ (reference sequence). CDR3 length: 16 residues. Unmatched junction bases numbered 3, after V lost 1 base and J lost 4 bases. The CDR3 spells CASSLGGLAGVYEQYF. In DNA, the CDR3 is TGTGCCAGCAGCTTAGGGGGACTAGCGGGGGTGTACGAGCAGTACTTC.

The CDR3 region is CASSYSIEGNTEAFF. CDR3 coding DNA: TGTGCCAGCAGTTACTCGATTGAGGGGAACACTGAAGCTTTCTTT. The V and J genes are TRBV6-5 and TRBJ1-1, with D hard to call. The V end was cut by 0 bases, the J end by 1 base, with 9 bases between. The CDR3 is 15 residues long. Germline V gene sequence: CDR1 MNHEY, CDR2 SVGAGI.

This clone was picked up one time. V usage is TRBV10-3 and J usage is TRBJ1-2; perhaps TRBD1 as D (5 bases). Germline V gene data show CDR1 as ENHRY and CDR2 as SYGVKD. CDR3 length equals 15 residues. V was shortened by 4 bases and J by 4 bases, with 16 bases between the two germline ends. The CDR3 region has the DNA TGTGCCATCAGTGGGGGGGTCGCAAACTCCTATGGCTACACCTTC. It is translated as CAISGGVANSYGYTF.

The chain carries TRBV7-8 and TRBJ1-1; D is unclear. Germline V CDR1 and CDR2: SGHVS, FQNEAQ. Trimming left V 2 bases short and J 2 bases short, with 9 bases between. The CDR3 totals 14 residues. CDR3 DNA: TGTGCCAGCAGCTTATCTCCTTTCAACACTGAAGCTTTCTTT. Amino acid sequence: CASSLSPFNTEAFF.